Listed here is a single T cell receptor (beta chain). Its antigen is as yet unknown. Profiling relied on immunoSEQ multiplex PCR, and the TCRdb table lists in-frame clones only, not all of them. The table lists 120,000 to 150,000 clones, less than 95% of them singletons. The data are from a study of T cell responses to AZD1222 COVID-19 vaccine. Study observations and caveats: Nearly half of the spike-specific TCRs reportedly recognize variant regions that carry no mutations. Spike was spanned by vaccine-associated CD4 TCRs, which were dominant at 160-218 and 743-854. At baseline, just five to seven AZD1222 recipients tested seropositive.

Sample: peripheral blood, taken on day 0 of AZD1222 vaccination. The sequence was collected from an adult in good health.

The CDR3 is CSADSGNTIYF. As DNA, the CDR3 is TGCAGTGCAGACTCTGGAAACACCATATATTTT. The V and J genes are TRBV20-1 and TRBJ1-3; D not certain. Germline V gives CDR1 DFQATT, CDR2 SNEGSKA (reference sequence). This CDR3 is 11 amino acids long. V lost 6 bases and J lost 0, with 3 bases in between.